The rows below give T cell receptor beta chains drawn from one sample of a study of cytomegalovirus exposure and HLA in healthy donors. The assay was immunoSEQ multiplex PCR, and TCRdb's table has in-frame clones only and misses some. Of around 200,000 clones listed, around 84% were seen once; the top ten hold approximately 1.2%. Sequencing was carried out using PBMCs. The receptors originated from a girl aged 2-15 years in good health and CMV-seropositive. Both conserved end residues are part of each CDR3. The D gene is left open where the match is weak. Only some rows state a clone size, as once, few, many or a class for expanded clones.

>TRBD2|-|TRBV12-5|TRBJ2-1
CASGLVKTLAGAFWNEQFF
TGTGCTAGTGGTTTGGTAAAGACACTAGCGGGAGCTTTTTGGAATGAGCAGTTCTTC
>-|-|TRBV27|TRBJ2-7
CASRPDSYEQYF
TGTGCCAGCAGGCCAGACAGTTACGAGCAGTACTTC
>-|-|TRBV19|TRBJ1-6
CASKDRGPDNSPLHF
TGTGCCAGTAAAGATAGGGGTCCGGATAATTCACCCCTCCACTTT
>-|-|TRBV19|TRBJ1-2
CASSAPRVGVYGYTF
TGTGCCAGTAGTGCTCCCAGGGTGGGCGTCTATGGCTACACCTTC
>TRBD2|once|TRBV5-1|TRBJ2-3
CASSLYVLSLSSGRAGYF
TGCGCCAGCAGCTTGTACGTCCTCTCCCTGTCTAGCGGGAGGGCCGGGTATTTT
>TRBD2|-|TRBV5-1|TRBJ2-1
CASSLAGGSSYNEQFF
TGCGCCAGCAGCTTGGCCGGCGGGAGTTCCTACAATGAGCAGTTCTTC
>TRBD2|-|TRBV19|TRBJ2-1
CASNPPALAGVLFF
TGTGCCAGTAACCCCCCGGCCCTAGCGGGAGTTCTGTTCTTC
>TRBD2|-|TRBV9|TRBJ2-7
CASSVESGSVYEQYF
TGTGCCAGCAGCGTAGAAAGCGGGAGTGTCTACGAGCAGTACTTC
>-|-|TRBV5-4|TRBJ2-1
CASSWGGRGDNEQFF
TGTGCCAGCAGCTGGGGAGGCCGAGGAGACAATGAGCAGTTCTTC
>-|-|TRBV9|TRBJ2-7
CASSPSPFPYEQYF
TGTGCCAGCAGCCCAAGCCCCTTCCCCTACGAGCAGTACTTC
>TRBD1|-|TRBV5-1|TRBJ1-1
CASSSTGAGTEAFF
TGCGCCAGCAGCTCGACAGGGGCGGGCACTGAAGCTTTCTTT
>TRBD1|-|TRBV30|TRBJ1-5
CAWSVNRGAPQHF
TGTGCCTGGAGTGTAAACAGGGGCGCGCCCCAGCATTTT
>-|-|TRBV28|TRBJ1-3
CASSFSYGAAGNTIYF
TGTGCCAGCAGTTTTTCGTACGGTGCGGCTGGAAACACCATATATTTT
>-|-|TRBV18|TRBJ2-1
CASSEVAANEQFF
TGTGCCAGCTCAGAAGTAGCGGCCAATGAGCAGTTCTTC
>-|-|TRBV19|TRBJ2-1
CASSIDISGSSYNEQFF
TGTGCCAGTAGTATAGATATTAGCGGAAGCTCCTACAATGAGCAGTTCTTC
>TRBD1|-|TRBV10-2|TRBJ2-3
CASSETGGGTDTQYF
TGCGCCAGCAGTGAGACAGGGGGAGGCACAGATACGCAGTATTTT
>TRBD1|-|TRBV30|TRBJ2-7
CAWSATLDRGINEQYF
TGTGCCTGGAGTGCGACCCTAGACAGGGGGATTAACGAGCAGTACTTC
>-|few|TRBV5-5|TRBJ1-2
CASSLGQANGYTF
TGTGCCAGCAGCTTGGGACAGGCAAATGGCTACACCTTC
>TRBD1|-|TRBV5-6|TRBJ2-4
CASSQGALVAKNIQYF
TGTGCCAGCAGCCAGGGGGCATTGGTAGCCAAAAACATTCAGTACTTC
>TRBD2|-|TRBV7-8|TRBJ2-1
CASSLALGNSGTKDNEQFF
TGTGCCAGCAGCTTAGCGCTTGGTAATAGCGGGACTAAAGACAATGAGCAGTTCTTC
>TRBD2|-|TRBV2|TRBJ2-2
CASSLIAGGTGELFF
TGTGCCAGCAGTTTAATAGCGGGAGGTACCGGGGAGCTGTTTTTT
>-|few|TRBV6-1|TRBJ1-5
CATRDGGGNQPQHF
TGTGCCACCAGGGACGGAGGCGGCAATCAGCCCCAGCATTTT
>TRBD1|-|TRBV30|TRBJ1-2
CAWISPDRPSNYGYTF
TGTGCCTGGATCTCTCCGGACAGGCCCTCTAACTATGGCTACACCTTC
>-|-|TRBV5-3|TRBJ2-7
CARSAYRAYEQYF
TGTGCCAGAAGCGCCTACAGGGCCTACGAGCAGTACTTC
>TRBD1|-|TRBV30|TRBJ1-2
CAWGSGQLYGYTF
TGTGCCTGGGGCTCGGGACAGCTTTATGGCTACACCTTC
>-|-|TRBV14|TRBJ1-1
CASSQGQNTEAFF
TGTGCCAGCAGCCAAGGTCAGAACACTGAAGCTTTCTTT
>TRBD1|-|TRBV29-1|TRBJ2-7
CSVGTGKLNEQYF
TGCAGCGTGGGGACAGGGAAACTTAACGAGCAGTACTTC
>-|-|TRBV5-1|TRBJ1-2
CASSAGPETGYTF
TGCGCCAGCAGCGCGGGACCGGAGACTGGCTACACCTTC
>-|-|TRBV5-1|TRBJ2-1
CASSYTADYNEQFF
TGCGCCAGCAGCTACACAGCGGATTACAATGAGCAGTTCTTC
>TRBD2|-|TRBV10-2|TRBJ2-7
CATIKGSGRPSGEFAYEQYF
TGCGCCACTATTAAGGGTAGCGGGAGGCCCTCGGGGGAATTCGCCTACGAGCAGTACTTC
>-|-|TRBV11-2|TRBJ1-3
CASSPRLDSPSSSGNTIYF
TGTGCCAGCAGCCCGCGTTTGGACAGCCCTTCCTCCTCTGGAAACACCATATATTTT
>-|-|TRBV6-5|TRBJ1-1
CASSGTGDATEAFF
TGTGCCAGCAGTGGAACGGGGGATGCCACTGAAGCTTTCTTT
>-|-|TRBV5-1|TRBJ2-3
CASSFRGRSLSTDTQYF
TGCGCCAGCAGCTTCAGGGGACGAAGCTTAAGCACAGATACGCAGTATTTT
>-|once|TRBV9|TRBJ2-7
CASSSLGQPRNEQYF
TGTGCCAGCAGCTCTCTCGGACAGCCAAGGAACGAGCAGTACTTC
>TRBD1|once|TRBV5-4|TRBJ2-1
CASSIQGAGNEQFF
TGTGCCAGCAGCATACAGGGGGCCGGCAATGAGCAGTTCTTC
>TRBD1|-|TRBV5-1|TRBJ1-1
CASSLQGALGTEAFF
TGCGCCAGCAGCCTACAGGGGGCGCTTGGCACTGAAGCTTTCTTT
>TRBD1|-|TRBV6-5|TRBJ2-4
CASSYSNRGSNIQYF
TGTGCCAGCAGTTACTCCAACAGGGGGTCGAACATTCAGTACTTC
>TRBD2|-|TRBV6-1|TRBJ2-1
CASSERAGGGLVGEFF
TGTGCCAGCAGTGAACGAGCGGGAGGTGGGTTGGTCGGTGAGTTCTTC
>-|-|TRBV4-2|TRBJ2-7
CASSQGTGPYEQYF
TGTGCCAGCAGTCAGGGGACGGGGCCCTACGAGCAGTACTTC
>-|few|TRBV7-9|TRBJ1-1
CASSLGDYTEAFF
TGTGCCAGCAGCCTCGGGGATTACACTGAAGCTTTCTTT
>TRBD1|-|TRBV2|TRBJ2-1
CASRSGTGKTYNEQFF
TGTGCCAGCAGGTCCGGGACAGGAAAAACCTACAATGAGCAGTTCTTC
>-|-|TRBV5-4|TRBJ1-1
CASSPMVPRRNTEAFF
TGTGCCAGCAGCCCCATGGTACCCCGGAGGAACACTGAAGCTTTCTTT
>TRBD1|-|TRBV11-3|TRBJ1-2
CASSGRQGQGYTF
TGTGCCAGCAGCGGGAGACAGGGGCAAGGCTACACCTTC
>-|-|TRBV19|TRBJ2-7
CASSTFRGSYEQYF
TGTGCCAGTAGTACCTTCAGGGGCTCCTACGAGCAGTACTTC
>-|-|TRBV15|TRBJ1-1
CATSRDLRVWEAFF
TGTGCCACCAGCAGAGACTTGAGGGTTTGGGAAGCTTTCTTT
>TRBD1|-|TRBV19|TRBJ1-1
CASSRGTGMVTEAFF
TGTGCCAGTAGTAGAGGGACAGGGATGGTCACTGAAGCTTTCTTT
>-|-|TRBV11-1|TRBJ2-5
CASSLHRVSETQYF
TGTGCCAGCAGCTTGCACAGGGTCTCGGAGACCCAGTACTTC
>TRBD1|-|TRBV28|TRBJ1-5
CASSRDMGTVNSNQPQHF
TGTGCCAGCAGTAGAGATATGGGGACAGTTAATAGCAATCAGCCCCAGCATTTT